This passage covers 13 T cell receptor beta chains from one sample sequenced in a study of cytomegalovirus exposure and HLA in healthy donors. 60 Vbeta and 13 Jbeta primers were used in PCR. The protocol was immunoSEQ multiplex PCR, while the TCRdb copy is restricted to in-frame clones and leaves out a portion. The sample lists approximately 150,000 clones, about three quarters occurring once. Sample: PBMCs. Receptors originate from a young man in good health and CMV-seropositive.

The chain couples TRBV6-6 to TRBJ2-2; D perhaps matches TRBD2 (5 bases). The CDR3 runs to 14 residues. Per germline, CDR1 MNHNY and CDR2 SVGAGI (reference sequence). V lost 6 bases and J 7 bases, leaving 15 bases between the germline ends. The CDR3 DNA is TGTGCCAGCAGCCGGACCGCAAGCGGCGGGGAGCTGTTTTTT. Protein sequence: CASSRTASGGELFF.

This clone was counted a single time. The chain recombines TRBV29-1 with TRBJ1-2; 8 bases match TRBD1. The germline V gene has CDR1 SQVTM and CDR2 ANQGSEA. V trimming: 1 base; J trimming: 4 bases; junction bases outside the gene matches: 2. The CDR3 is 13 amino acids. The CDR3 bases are TGCAGCGTTGAAGCAGGGGGCGGCTATGGCTACACCTTC. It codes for CSVEAGGGYGYTF.

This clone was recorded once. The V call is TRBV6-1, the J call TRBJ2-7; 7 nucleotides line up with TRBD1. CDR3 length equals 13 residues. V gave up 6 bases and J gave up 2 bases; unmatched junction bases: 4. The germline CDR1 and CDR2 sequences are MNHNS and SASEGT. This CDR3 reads CASSTDRAYEQYV. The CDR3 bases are TGTGCCAGCAGCACTGACAGGGCCTACGAGCAGTACGTC.

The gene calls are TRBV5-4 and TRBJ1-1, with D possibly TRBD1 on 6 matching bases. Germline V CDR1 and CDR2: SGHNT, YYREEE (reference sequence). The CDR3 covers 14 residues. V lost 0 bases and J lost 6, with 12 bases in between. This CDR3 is CASSLVTGKAEAFF. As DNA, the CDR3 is TGTGCCAGCAGCTTGGTAACAGGGAAGGCTGAAGCTTTCTTT.

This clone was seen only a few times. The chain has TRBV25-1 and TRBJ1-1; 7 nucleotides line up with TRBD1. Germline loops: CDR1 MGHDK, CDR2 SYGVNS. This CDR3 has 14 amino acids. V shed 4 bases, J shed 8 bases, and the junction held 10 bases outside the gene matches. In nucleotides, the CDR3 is TGTGCCAGCAGTGCCGAGGGGGCTATTGCCGAAGCTTTCTTT. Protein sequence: CASSAEGAIAEAFF.

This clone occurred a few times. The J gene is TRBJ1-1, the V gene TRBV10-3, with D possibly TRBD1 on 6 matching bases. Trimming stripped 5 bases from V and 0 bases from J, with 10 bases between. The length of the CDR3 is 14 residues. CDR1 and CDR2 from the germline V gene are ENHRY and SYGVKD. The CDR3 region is CAISRQVMNTEAFF. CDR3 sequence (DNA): TGTGCCATCAGTCGACAGGTTATGAACACTGAAGCTTTCTTT.

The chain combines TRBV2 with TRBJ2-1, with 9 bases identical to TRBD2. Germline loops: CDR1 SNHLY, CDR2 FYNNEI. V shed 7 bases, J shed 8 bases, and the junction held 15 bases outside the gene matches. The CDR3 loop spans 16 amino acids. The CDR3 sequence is CASMNDGGGAIDEQFF. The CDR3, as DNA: TGTGCCAGCATGAACGACGGCGGGGGGGCCATAGATGAGCAGTTCTTC.

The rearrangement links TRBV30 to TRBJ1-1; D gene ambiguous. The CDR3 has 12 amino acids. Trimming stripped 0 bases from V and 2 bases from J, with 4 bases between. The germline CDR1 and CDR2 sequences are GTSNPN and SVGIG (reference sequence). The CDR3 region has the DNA TGTGCCTGGAGTGTAGCAAACACTGAAGCTTTCTTT. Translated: CAWSVANTEAFF.

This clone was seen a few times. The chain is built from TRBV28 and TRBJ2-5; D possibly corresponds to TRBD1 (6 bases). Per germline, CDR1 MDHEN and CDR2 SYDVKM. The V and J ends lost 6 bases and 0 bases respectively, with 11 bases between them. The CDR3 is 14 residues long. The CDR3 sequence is CASRIDRNQETQYF. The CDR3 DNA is TGTGCCAGCAGGATCGACAGGAACCAAGAGACCCAGTACTTC.

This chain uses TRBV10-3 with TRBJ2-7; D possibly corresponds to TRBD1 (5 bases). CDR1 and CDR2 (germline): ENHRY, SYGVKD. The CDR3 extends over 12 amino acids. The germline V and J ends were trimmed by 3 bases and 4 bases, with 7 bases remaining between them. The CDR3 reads CAISDTGYEQYV. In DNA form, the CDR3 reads TGTGCCATCAGTGACACAGGTTACGAGCAGTACGTC.

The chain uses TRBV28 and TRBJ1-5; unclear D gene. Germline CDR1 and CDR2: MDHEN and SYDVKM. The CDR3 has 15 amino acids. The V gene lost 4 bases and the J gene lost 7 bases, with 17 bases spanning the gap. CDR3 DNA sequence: TGTGCCAGCAGTTCGCCCAGAGGGTTCAGCCAGCCCCAGCATTTT. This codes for CASSSPRGFSQPQHF.

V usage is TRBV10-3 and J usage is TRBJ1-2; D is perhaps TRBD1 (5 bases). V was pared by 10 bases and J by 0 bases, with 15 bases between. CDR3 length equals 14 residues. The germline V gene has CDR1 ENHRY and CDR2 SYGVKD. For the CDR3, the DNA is TGTGCCACAACGGGGGGTAACCCTAACTATGGCTACACCTTC. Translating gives CATTGGNPNYGYTF.

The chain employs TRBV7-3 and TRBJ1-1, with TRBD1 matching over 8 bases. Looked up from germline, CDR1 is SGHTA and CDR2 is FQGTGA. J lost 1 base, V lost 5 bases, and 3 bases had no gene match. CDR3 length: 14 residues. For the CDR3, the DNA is TGTGCCAGCAGCCCTACAGGGGGGAACACTGAAGCTTTCTTT. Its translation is CASSPTGGNTEAFF.